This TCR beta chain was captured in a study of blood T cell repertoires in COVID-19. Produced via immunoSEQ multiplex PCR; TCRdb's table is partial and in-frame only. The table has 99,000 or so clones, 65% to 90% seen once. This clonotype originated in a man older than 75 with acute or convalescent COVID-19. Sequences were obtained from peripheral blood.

Here the CDR3 DNA reads TGTGCCAGCAGCCAAACTGACTCGGAGCAGTTCTTC. Translation: CASSQTDSEQFF. This chain joins TRBV3-1 (or the pseudogene TRBV3-2) and TRBJ2-1; D gene unclear. CDR1 LGHDT and CDR2 YNNKEL come from the germline V gene (reference sequence). The V gene lost 2 bases and the J gene lost 10 bases, with 9 bases spanning the gap. The CDR3 has 12 amino acids.